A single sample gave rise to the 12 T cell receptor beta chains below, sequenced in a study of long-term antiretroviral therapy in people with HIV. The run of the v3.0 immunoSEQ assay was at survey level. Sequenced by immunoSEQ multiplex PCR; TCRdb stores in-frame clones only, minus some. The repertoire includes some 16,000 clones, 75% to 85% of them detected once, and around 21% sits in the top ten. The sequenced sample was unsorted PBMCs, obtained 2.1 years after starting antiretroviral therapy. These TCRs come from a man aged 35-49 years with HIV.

The DNA of the CDR3 is TGCGCCAGCAGCTCCACAGGAAAGGCCCTCTACGAGCAGTACTTC. It yields the protein CASSSTGKALYEQYF. The rearrangement links TRBV5-1 to TRBJ2-7; D may be TRBD1 (5 bases). Trimming shortened V by 3 bases and J by 3 bases, and 16 bases separated the two germline ends. There are 15 residues in the CDR3. The germline V gene has CDR1 SGHRS and CDR2 YFSETQ.

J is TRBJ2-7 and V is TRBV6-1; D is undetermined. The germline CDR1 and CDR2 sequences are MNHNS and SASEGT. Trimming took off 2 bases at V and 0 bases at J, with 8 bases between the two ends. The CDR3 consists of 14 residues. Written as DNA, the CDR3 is TGTGCCAGCAGTGAACTTGAGAGCTCCTACGAGCAGTACTTC. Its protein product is CASSELESSYEQYF.

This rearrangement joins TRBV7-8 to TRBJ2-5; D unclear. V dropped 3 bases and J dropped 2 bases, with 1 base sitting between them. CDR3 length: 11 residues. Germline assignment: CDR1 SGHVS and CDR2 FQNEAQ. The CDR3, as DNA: TGTGCCAGCAGCTTTCAAGAGACCCAGTACTTC. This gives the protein CASSFQETQYF. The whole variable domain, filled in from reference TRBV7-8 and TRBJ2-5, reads GAGVSQSPRYKVAKRGQDVALRCDPISGHVSLFWYQQALGQGPEFLTYFQNEAQLDKSGLPSDRFFAERPEGSVSTLKIQRTQQEDSAVYLCASSFQETQYFGPGTRLLVL.

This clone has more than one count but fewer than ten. CDR3 sequence (DNA): TGTGCCAGCAGCTTGTTCCAGGGTGGCGAGCAGTACTTC. It codes for CASSLFQGGEQYF. The chain combines TRBV7-2 with TRBJ2-7; a possible D gene is TRBD1 (5 bases). The CDR3 contains 13 residues. V lost 3 bases and J 6 bases, leaving 12 bases between the germline ends. The germline gives CDR1 SGHTA, CDR2 FQGNSA.

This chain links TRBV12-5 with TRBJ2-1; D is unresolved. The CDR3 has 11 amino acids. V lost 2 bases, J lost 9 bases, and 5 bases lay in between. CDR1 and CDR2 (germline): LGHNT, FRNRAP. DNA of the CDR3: TGTGCTAGTGGTTTGTACGGTGAGCAGTTCTTC. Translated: CASGLYGEQFF.

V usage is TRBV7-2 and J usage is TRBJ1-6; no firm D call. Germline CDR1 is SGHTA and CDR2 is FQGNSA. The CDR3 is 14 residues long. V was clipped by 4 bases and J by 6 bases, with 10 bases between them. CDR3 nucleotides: TGTGCCAGCAGCTCGCGACAAAGTAATTCACCCCTCCACTTT. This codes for CASSSRQSNSPLHF.

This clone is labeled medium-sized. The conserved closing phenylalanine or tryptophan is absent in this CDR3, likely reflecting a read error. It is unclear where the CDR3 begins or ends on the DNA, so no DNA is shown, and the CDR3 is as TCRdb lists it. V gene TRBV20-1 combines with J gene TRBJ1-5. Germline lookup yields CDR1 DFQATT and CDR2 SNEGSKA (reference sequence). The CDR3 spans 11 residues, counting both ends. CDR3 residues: CSARDKGPGRY.

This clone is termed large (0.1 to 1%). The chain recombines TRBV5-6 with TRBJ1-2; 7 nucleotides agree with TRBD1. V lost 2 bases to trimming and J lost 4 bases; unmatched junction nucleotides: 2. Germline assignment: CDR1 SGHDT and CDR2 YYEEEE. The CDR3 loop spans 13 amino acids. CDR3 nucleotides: TGTGCCAGCAGCTTCCGGGACAGCTATGGCTACACCTTC. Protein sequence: CASSFRDSYGYTF.

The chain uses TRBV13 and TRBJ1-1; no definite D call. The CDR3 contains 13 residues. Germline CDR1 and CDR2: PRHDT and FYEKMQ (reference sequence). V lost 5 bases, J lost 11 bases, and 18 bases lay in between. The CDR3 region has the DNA TGTGCCAGCAGCCCTAATCGGGAGCTAGGGGCTTTCTTT. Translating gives CASSPNRELGAFF.

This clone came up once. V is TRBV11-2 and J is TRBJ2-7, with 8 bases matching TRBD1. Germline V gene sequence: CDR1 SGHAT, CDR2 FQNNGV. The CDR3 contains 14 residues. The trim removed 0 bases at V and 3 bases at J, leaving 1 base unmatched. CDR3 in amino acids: CASSLEQGVYEQYF. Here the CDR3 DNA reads TGTGCCAGCAGCTTAGAACAGGGGGTCTACGAGCAGTACTTC.

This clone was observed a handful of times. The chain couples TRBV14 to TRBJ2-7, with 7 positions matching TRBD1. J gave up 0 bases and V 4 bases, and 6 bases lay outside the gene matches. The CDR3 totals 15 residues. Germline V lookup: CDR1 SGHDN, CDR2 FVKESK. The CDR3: CASSPLGTVSYEQYF. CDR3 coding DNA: TGTGCCAGCAGCCCCCTGGGGACAGTCTCCTACGAGCAGTACTTC.

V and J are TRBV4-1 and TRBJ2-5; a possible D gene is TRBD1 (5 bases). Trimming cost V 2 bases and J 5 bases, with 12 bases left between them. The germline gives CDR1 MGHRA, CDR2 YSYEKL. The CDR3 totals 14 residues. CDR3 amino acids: CASSQKDTWETQYF. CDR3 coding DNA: TGCGCCAGCAGCCAAAAGGACACTTGGGAGACCCAGTACTTC.